This record covers a single T cell receptor (beta chain). The data were taken from a study of blood T cell repertoires in COVID-19. For the study at large: Sites across the United States, Italy and Spain contributed samples from acute and convalescent COVID-19. Sources were T cells, B-cell-depleted T cells, or PBMCs; the material itself was cDNA or gDNA.

The V end lost 0 bases, the J end lost 0 bases, and 7 bases lay between the germline ends. The CDR3 contains 15 residues. The germline CDR1 and CDR2 sequences are SGHRS and YFSETQ. In the authors' methods: Estimated nucleated cell counts came from reference gene primer amplification. The protocol was immunoSEQ multiplex PCR, while the TCRdb copy is restricted to in-frame clones and leaves out a portion. V and J calls and clone size are copied from that table; D and trimming were computed from the DNA. The sample lists about 43,000 clones; about four fifths were seen once. The sequence came from a woman aged 55-69 years with acute or convalescent COVID-19. The chain links TRBV5-1 to TRBJ2-1; the D is unclear. The sequenced material came from peripheral blood. The CDR3 protein is CASSLVASSYNEQFF. The CDR3 coding sequence is TGCGCCAGCAGCTTGGTGGCTAGCTCCTACAATGAGCAGTTCTTC.